The clone carrying this T cell receptor beta chain is a singleton in its sample. Germline values: CDR1 SNHLY, CDR2 FYNNEI. This CDR3 comprises 11 residues. With 3 bases removed from V and 11 bases from J, the gap between germline ends came to 10 bases. Measured with immunoSEQ multiplex PCR; TCRdb has only the in-frame clones, and not every one. This sample has roughly 70,000 clones; roughly 91% occur once, and the top ten carry about 30%. The data were obtained in a study of blood T cell repertoires in COVID-19. The sample consisted of peripheral blood. The TCR comes from a woman aged 80 or older with active or convalescent COVID-19. This chain uses TRBV2 with TRBJ1-1; a weak D match, TRBD1 (6 bases). The CDR3 nucleotides are TGTGCCAGCAGTGAGGGGGCTAGTGCTTTCTTT. Amino acids: CASSEGASAFF. The full variable domain, rest sourced from reference TRBV2 and TRBJ1-1, is EPEVTQTPSHQVTQMGQEVILRCVPISNHLYFYWYRQILGQKVEFLVSFYNNEISEKSEIFDDQFSVERPDGSNFTLKIRSTKLEDSAMYFCASSEGASAFFGQGTRLTVV.